The T cell receptor beta chain under discussion was sequenced for a study of identical twins. CDR3 length: 14 amino acids. Trimming took 7 bases from V and 2 from J, leaving 12 bases between them. Study-wide points: For monozygotic twins, models underestimated out-of-frame TCR alpha sharing. The authors noted that invariant MAIT and iNKT cells could partly confound zero-insertion analyses.

Template switching added a universal primer site; cDNA carried unique molecular identifiers. A single record per CDR3 protein comes from TCRdb applying MiXCR to the 5' RACE reads. The sample has approximately 630,000 distinct CDR3 sequences; 7.1% are singletons. The sample holds many counts of this clonotype. Its antigen is currently unknown. These data also formed part of another study, on yellow fever vaccine responses in identical twins.

The material sequenced was PBMCs. The chain combines TRBV12-3 or TRBV12-4 with TRBJ2-1; D remains unclear. The sequence was collected from a woman in her late teens or twenties in good health. CDR3 DNA: TGTGCCAGCAACCCAAGAAACACCTACAATGAGCAGTTCTTC. Translated, it gives CASNPRNTYNEQFF.